A selection of T cell receptor beta chains follows, all from one sample in a study of T cell changes during pregnancy in multiple sclerosis. Only in-frame clones appear in the TCRdb table, and some are missing; sequencing was by immunoSEQ multiplex PCR. Of under 100,000 clones in the sample, 94% were seen once. This sample comprised peripheral blood, obtained in the third trimester of pregnancy. Every receptor here comes from a female donor with multiple sclerosis, enrolled in a pregnancy study. Each CDR3 is given with its conserved first and last residue. Fields, in order: clone size, J gene, V gene, D gene, CDR3 length, CDR3 protein, CDR3 DNA. The D gene is left open where the match is weak. Where a row states a size, it is once, few, many or the class of an expanded clone; other rows omit it.

>.|TRBJ1-5|TRBV7-9|.|17
CASSLVLTGVSNQPQHF
TGTGCCAGCAGCTTAGTGTTGACAGGCGTTAGCAATCAGCCCCAGCATTTT
>.|TRBJ1-1|TRBV20-1|.|11
CSARYIQGAFF
TGCAGTGCTAGGTATATACAGGGAGCTTTCTTT
>.|TRBJ2-3|TRBV10-3|.|10
CAIGEDTQYF
TGTGCCATCGGAGAGGATACGCAGTATTTT
>.|TRBJ1-1|TRBV28|TRBD1|13
CASRRTGVPEAFF
TGTGCCAGCAGAAGGACAGGGGTTCCTGAAGCTTTCTTT
>.|TRBJ2-7|TRBV2|TRBD1|15
CASSEKTGSIYEQYF
TGTGCCAGCAGTGAGAAGACAGGGAGTATTTACGAGCAGTACTTC
>.|TRBJ2-7|TRBV9|TRBD2|15
CASSAEGTSPVEQYF
TGTGCCAGCAGCGCCGAAGGGACTAGCCCTGTCGAGCAGTACTTC
>.|TRBJ1-1|TRBV7-8|.|13
CASSLPGSTEAFF
TGTGCCAGCAGCCTACCCGGGAGCACTGAAGCTTTCTTT
>.|TRBJ1-2|TRBV5-6|TRBD1|14
CASSPGTGAYGYTF
TGTGCCAGCAGCCCCGGGACAGGGGCCTATGGCTACACCTTC
>.|TRBJ1-3|TRBV4-1|TRBD1|20
CASSQERSGQGLIGGNTIYF
TGCGCCAGCAGCCAAGAACGATCCGGACAGGGATTAATTGGTGGAAACACCATATATTTT
>.|TRBJ2-1|TRBV27|.|14
CASSWSSSYNEQFF
TGTGCCAGCAGTTGGTCTAGTTCCTACAATGAGCAGTTCTTC
>.|TRBJ2-3|TRBV4-1|.|15
CASSALAGSTDTQYF
TGCGCCAGCAGCGCCCTCGCGGGGAGCACAGATACGCAGTATTTT
>.|TRBJ1-1|TRBV25-1|.|13
CASSDLGQGEAFF
TGTGCCAGCAGTGACCTGGGCCAGGGGGAAGCTTTCTTT
>.|TRBJ1-5|TRBV5-8|TRBD1|15
CASSIGQGAGQPQHF
TGTGCCAGCAGCATCGGACAGGGGGCTGGCCAGCCCCAGCATTTT
>.|TRBJ2-1|TRBV7-2|TRBD1|15
CASSLARGQYNEQFF
TGTGCCAGCAGCTTAGCAAGGGGACAGTACAATGAGCAGTTCTTC
>.|TRBJ1-6|TRBV7-9|TRBD1|14
CASRTDRANSPLHF
TGTGCCAGCAGGACTGACAGGGCTAATTCACCCCTCCACTTT
>.|TRBJ2-7|TRBV18|.|14
CASSPRTEPYEQYF
TGTGCCAGCTCACCACGAACAGAGCCCTACGAGCAGTACTTC
>.|TRBJ2-5|TRBV10-3|.|12
CAISSRGETQYF
TGTGCCATCTCCTCCCGGGGGGAGACCCAGTACTTC
>.|TRBJ2-7|TRBV5-1|TRBD2|15
CASSLASSSGYEQYF
TGCGCCAGCAGCTTGGCCTCGTCTAGCGGGTACGAGCAGTACTTC
>.|TRBJ2-2|TRBV7-3|.|15
CASSLPGLNTGELFF
TGTGCCAGCAGCTTACCCGGACTTAACACCGGGGAGCTGTTTTTT
>.|TRBJ1-2|TRBV6-6|TRBD1|15
CASSYPGTGAAGYTF
TGTGCCAGCAGTTACCCCGGGACAGGGGCAGCGGGCTACACCTTC
>.|TRBJ2-3|TRBV5-1|TRBD1|16
CASSPGDRVGTDTQYF
TGCGCCAGCAGCCCTGGGGACAGGGTGGGGACAGATACGCAGTATTTT
>.|TRBJ2-5|TRBV9|.|11
CASSAQETQYF
TGTGCCAGCAGCGCTCAAGAGACCCAGTACTTC
>.|TRBJ2-1|TRBV18|TRBD2|17
CASSPRIAGDLYNEQFF
TGTGCCAGCTCACCCAGGATAGCGGGGGACCTATACAATGAGCAGTTCTTC
>.|TRBJ1-2|TRBV7-8|TRBD1|15
CASSFPGQGDYGYTF
TGTGCCAGCAGCTTTCCGGGACAGGGTGACTATGGCTACACCTTC
>.|TRBJ2-5|TRBV10-3|TRBD2|15
CAIRDGGAVSETQYF
TGTGCCATCAGGGACGGGGGGGCAGTATCAGAGACCCAGTACTTC
>.|TRBJ2-5|TRBV2|.|15
CASSEQGPPRETQYF
TGTGCCAGCAGTGAACAGGGTCCCCCGAGGGAGACCCAGTACTTC
>.|TRBJ1-1|TRBV13|.|11
CASARAVEAFF
TGTGCCAGCGCCAGGGCAGTTGAAGCTTTCTTT
>.|TRBJ2-3|TRBV5-6|.|16
CASSLVERVGTDTQYF
TGTGCCAGCAGCTTGGTGGAGCGGGTTGGGACAGATACGCAGTATTTT
>.|TRBJ1-6|TRBV27|.|11
CASGPNSPLHF
TGTGCCAGCGGCCCTAATTCACCCCTCCACTTT
>once|TRBJ1-1|TRBV21-1|.|15
CASTPGGFPHTEAFF
TGTGCCAGCACCCCGGGGGGGTTCCCACACACTGAAGCTTTCTTT
>.|TRBJ2-7|TRBV11-1|TRBD2|15
CASSLYKTSVYEQYF
TGTGCCAGCAGTCTTTATAAGACTAGCGTCTACGAGCAGTACTTC
>.|TRBJ2-2|TRBV5-1|.|15
CASTPLEGDTGELFF
TGCGCCAGCACCCCCCTTGAGGGTGACACCGGGGAGCTGTTTTTT
>.|TRBJ2-1|TRBV6-6|TRBD2|15
CASSLTSGGYNEQFF
TGTGCCAGCAGTTTAACTAGCGGGGGGTACAATGAGCAGTTCTTC
>.|TRBJ2-1|TRBV10-3|TRBD1|17
CAISEGWLQGVNNEQFF
TGTGCCATCAGTGAGGGGTGGCTACAGGGGGTGAACAATGAGCAGTTCTTC
>few|TRBJ1-6|TRBV5-6|.|15
CASSHESSYNSPLHF
TGTGCCAGCAGCCATGAGAGCTCCTATAATTCACCCCTCCACTTT
>once|TRBJ2-7|TRBV7-9|TRBD1|16
CASSLAGGTGPYEQYF
TGTGCCAGCAGCTTAGCAGGGGGGACAGGGCCCTACGAGCAGTACTTC
>.|TRBJ1-6|TRBV5-1|TRBD1|17
CASSEFSGGLGNSPLHF
TGCGCCAGCAGCGAGTTCTCAGGGGGCCTTGGCAATTCACCCCTCCACTTT
>.|TRBJ2-7|TRBV14|.|14
CASSQDLGGYEQYF
TGTGCCAGCAGCCAAGATTTAGGGGGCTACGAGCAGTACTTC
>.|TRBJ1-1|TRBV13|TRBD1|14
CASSFWDRNTEAFF
TGTGCCAGCAGCTTCTGGGACAGAAACACTGAAGCTTTCTTT
>.|TRBJ1-2|TRBV19|.|12
CASSPSGLPYTF
TGTGCCAGTAGTCCGTCCGGGTTGCCTTACACCTTC
>.|TRBJ2-6|TRBV6-6|.|15
CASSFDSTGANVLTF
TGTGCCAGCAGTTTCGACAGTACTGGGGCCAACGTCCTGACTTTC
>once|TRBJ1-2|TRBV18|.|15
CASSPLVPVKDGYTF
TGTGCCAGCTCACCCTTGGTTCCAGTCAAAGATGGCTACACCTTC
>.|TRBJ1-6|TRBV5-6|TRBD1|16
CASSLVWDRGNSPLHF
TGTGCCAGCAGCTTGGTCTGGGACAGGGGTAATTCACCCCTCCACTTT
>.|TRBJ2-7|TRBV6-1|.|13
CASSEGSDYEQYF
TGTGCCAGCAGTGAAGGGTCAGACTACGAGCAGTACTTC
>.|TRBJ2-4|TRBV12-5|.|22
CASGLVPEQGAPPGVAKNIQYF
TGTGCTAGTGGTTTGGTTCCTGAACAGGGAGCCCCCCCCGGGGTAGCCAAAAACATTCAGTACTTC
>.|TRBJ2-3|TRBV7-6|TRBD2|14
CASSLEGLVPPEYF
TGTGCCAGCAGCTTAGAGGGACTAGTGCCCCCGGAGTATTTT
>.|TRBJ1-2|TRBV2|TRBD1|13
CANYRGLAYGYTF
TGTGCCAACTACAGGGGGCTGGCCTATGGCTACACCTTC
>.|TRBJ2-7|TRBV28|TRBD1|12
CASSGQGREQYF
TGTGCCAGCAGCGGACAGGGGAGGGAGCAGTACTTC
>.|TRBJ2-3|TRBV7-3|TRBD2|17
CASSLGPGLGLADTQYF
TGTGCCAGCAGCTTGGGGCCGGGACTAGGTTTGGCAGATACGCAGTATTTT
>once|TRBJ1-6|TRBV13|TRBD1|13
CASSLGTGDFLHF
TGTGCCAGCAGCTTGGGGACAGGGGACTTTCTCCACTTT
>few|TRBJ1-1|TRBV18|.|14
CASSQGGVGTEAFF
TGTGCCAGCTCACAGGGGGGGGTTGGCACTGAAGCTTTCTTT
>.|TRBJ1-6|TRBV30|TRBD1|15
CAWSPGTGGNSPLHF
TGTGCCTGGAGTCCCGGGACAGGGGGGAATTCACCCCTCCACTTT
>.|TRBJ2-5|TRBV2|.|15
CASSVQGRNQETQYF
TGTGCCAGCAGTGTACAGGGAAGGAACCAAGAGACCCAGTACTTC
>.|TRBJ2-2|TRBV25-1|.|16
CASSESQVAVTGELFF
TGTGCCAGCAGTGAATCGCAGGTGGCAGTCACCGGGGAGCTGTTTTTT
>.|TRBJ2-7|TRBV23-1|.|13
CASSQSTLPKQYF
TGCGCCAGCAGTCAATCTACCCTTCCTAAGCAGTACTTC
>.|TRBJ2-3|TRBV5-1|TRBD1|15
CASSIPGQGADTQYF
TGCGCCAGCAGCATACCGGGACAGGGGGCAGATACGCAGTATTTT
>.|TRBJ2-5|TRBV19|.|14
CASSIWGPGETQYF
TGTGCCAGTAGTATTTGGGGGCCCGGGGAGACCCAGTACTTC
>.|TRBJ1-3|TRBV5-1|.|16
CASSLDGPDSGNTIYF
TGCGCCAGCAGCTTGGATGGGCCCGACTCTGGAAACACCATATATTTT